A selection of T cell receptor beta chains follows, all from one sample in a study of cytomegalovirus exposure and HLA in healthy donors. The protocol was immunoSEQ multiplex PCR, while the TCRdb copy is restricted to in-frame clones and leaves out a portion. In the table there are 98,000 or so clones, about three quarters of which are singletons. Sequenced material: PBMCs. These TCRs come from a man aged 55 to 70 in good health and CMV-seropositive. CDR3s include the opening cysteine and the closing phenylalanine or tryptophan.

v_call	j_call	cdr3_aa
TRBV27	TRBJ2-7	CASSLRGPWVPTF
TRBV4-3	TRBJ2-7	CASSQDFAGPEQYF
TRBV7-6	TRBJ2-1	CASSLSLYNEQFF
TRBV4-2	TRBJ2-5	CASSQERGMEETQYF
TRBV7-7	TRBJ2-7	CASSFREGSYEQYF
TRBV7-9	TRBJ1-1	CASSLQGANTEAFF
TRBV7-9	TRBJ2-1	CASSLAGGAIEQFF
TRBV5-1	TRBJ1-1	CASSLPGQGLEAFF
TRBV5-4	TRBJ1-1	CASSFSLNMNTEAFF
TRBV27	TRBJ1-2	CASRGQGAHGYTF
TRBV9	TRBJ1-6	CASSATQGGGSPLHF
TRBV4-1	TRBJ2-3	CASSQDRGWGTDTQYF
TRBV7-9	TRBJ1-1	CASSLGGGTEAFF
TRBV9	TRBJ2-5	CASSDRDTQETQYF
TRBV4-3	TRBJ1-2	CASSQEWAGTPYGYTF
TRBV7-6	TRBJ2-7	CASSLGQISYEQYF
TRBV4-3	TRBJ2-5	CASSQKTTGLETQYF
TRBV5-1	TRBJ1-4	CASSLALFNEKLFF